The 32 T cell receptor beta chains below all came from one sample that was sequenced in a study of lymphopenia after photon versus proton radiotherapy. TCRdb keeps only in-frame clones here, not all; method: immunoSEQ multiplex PCR. Of fewer than 45,000 clones in the sample, around 84% were seen once. Specimen: peripheral blood, collected from a patient treated with proton-based radiotherapy. These receptors all come from a woman aged 65 to 85 with pancreatic cancer. Some clones in this sample may be carry-over from other donors' samples.

The chain joins TRBV28 to TRBJ1-2, with a possible D match to TRBD1 (6 bases). The length of the CDR3 is 14 residues. Trimming shortened V by 10 bases and J by 1 base, and 16 bases separated the two germline ends. The V gene's germline CDR1 is MDHEN and CDR2 SYDVKM. CDR3 coding DNA: TGTGCCACTCTGGGTGGCAGGGGTAACTATGGCTACACCTTC. Its translation is CATLGGRGNYGYTF.

The chain is built from TRBV28 and TRBJ1-1; weak D call: TRBD1 (5 bases). The germline V and J ends were trimmed by 2 bases and 4 bases, with 23 bases remaining between them. The CDR3 extends over 18 amino acids. Germline loops: CDR1 MDHEN, CDR2 SYDVKM. As DNA, the CDR3 is TGTGCCAGCAGTTTAGGGGGTTTCGGGTGGGAAGTCGTCACTGAAGCTTTCTTT. This translates into CASSLGGFGWEVVTEAFF.

This chain joins TRBV7-2 and TRBJ2-1, with 11 bases that match TRBD2. Germline CDR1 SGHTA, CDR2 FQGNSA. The CDR3 is 16 residues long. V lost 5 bases to trimming and J lost 9 bases; unmatched junction nucleotides: 12. The CDR3 region is CASSPSRVAGGPEQFF. DNA for the CDR3: TGTGCCAGCAGCCCATCTAGGGTAGCGGGAGGGCCTGAGCAGTTCTTC.

The V gene is TRBV4-2, the J gene TRBJ2-7; no firm D call. Trimming shortened V by 0 bases and J by 3 bases, and 6 bases separated the two germline ends. The CDR3 consists of 13 residues. The germline gives CDR1 LGHNA, CDR2 YNFKEQ. In DNA, the CDR3 is TGTGCCAGCAGCCAAGACGGCAGCTACGAGCAGTACTTC. It encodes CASSQDGSYEQYF.

V usage is TRBV28 and J usage is TRBJ1-4, with 8 nucleotides matching TRBD1. The CDR3 loop spans 13 amino acids. Per the germline V gene, CDR1 is MDHEN and CDR2 is SYDVKM. With V trimmed by 11 bases and J by 5 bases, 7 bases remained unmatched. The CDR3 loop reads CALGTGSNEKLFF. In DNA, the CDR3 is TGTGCCCTCGGGACAGGATCGAATGAAAAACTGTTTTTT.

This sequence joins TRBV7-2 and TRBJ2-5, with D tentatively TRBD1 (6 bases). Per germline, CDR1 SGHTA and CDR2 FQGNSA. V was trimmed by 5 bases and J by 2 bases, leaving 12 bases between them. This CDR3 has 14 amino acids. In nucleotides, the CDR3 is TGTGCCAGCAGCCGAGGGGGACCTCAAGAGACCCAGTACTTC. Translated: CASSRGGPQETQYF.

The rearrangement links TRBV6-1 to TRBJ2-7, with a tentative D call TRBD1 (5 bases). This CDR3 is 13 amino acids long. Germline CDR1 and CDR2: MNHNS and SASEGT. V lost 2 bases and J 3 bases, leaving 8 bases between the germline ends. In DNA, the CDR3 is TGTGCCAGCAGTGAACAGGGCTTCTACGAGCAGTACTTC. Amino acid sequence: CASSEQGFYEQYF.

V and J are TRBV9 and TRBJ2-2; D gene ambiguous. Between the trimmed V and J ends, which lost 0 bases and 0 bases, there was a span of 9 bases. Looked up from germline, CDR1 is SGDLS and CDR2 is YYNGEE. The CDR3 spans 16 residues. The CDR3 sequence is CASSVGSRTNTGELFF. CDR3 bases: TGTGCCAGCAGCGTAGGCAGCAGGACGAACACCGGGGAGCTGTTTTTT.

The rearrangement joins TRBV6-5 to TRBJ1-4; D ambiguous. This CDR3 has 13 amino acids. Per the germline V gene, CDR1 is MNHEY and CDR2 is SVGAGI. Trimming cost V 8 bases and J 8 bases, with 15 bases left between them. The CDR3: CASALRQSEKLFF. CDR3 sequence (DNA): TGTGCCAGCGCCCTCAGACAATCGGAAAAACTGTTTTTT.

V and J are TRBV18 and TRBJ1-6; D is undetermined. The V and J ends lost 2 bases and 4 bases respectively, with 6 bases between them. The length of the CDR3 is 14 residues. The germline gives CDR1 KGHSH, CDR2 LQKENI. The CDR3 loop reads CASSPEPYNSPLHF. The CDR3 DNA reads TGTGCCAGCTCACCAGAGCCTTATAATTCACCCCTCCACTTT.

DNA of the CDR3: TGTGCCAGCGCAGGGACAGCCTCTGGAAACACCATATATTTT. It specifies CASAGTASGNTIYF. The chain uses TRBV27 and TRBJ1-3; 7 nucleotides align to TRBD1. V lost 8 bases to trimming and J lost 0 bases; unmatched junction nucleotides: 4. Germline CDR1 reads MNHEY; CDR2 reads SMNVEV (reference sequence). The CDR3 is 14 amino acids.

This rearrangement joins TRBV7-8 to TRBJ1-1, with D uncertain. Germline V gene data show CDR1 as SGHVS and CDR2 as FQNEAQ. V was cut by 2 bases and J by 0 bases, with 16 bases left in between. The CDR3 is 17 amino acids. The CDR3 DNA follows: TGTGCCAGCAGCTTATACCCCAGAGGAGGGATGAACACTGAAGCTTTCTTT. Encoded protein: CASSLYPRGGMNTEAFF.

The chain carries TRBV30 and TRBJ1-5, with D tentatively TRBD1 (5 bases). Germline loops: CDR1 GTSNPN, CDR2 SVGIG (reference sequence). Trimming cost V 0 bases and J 2 bases, with 11 bases left between them. The CDR3 has 15 residues. The CDR3 DNA is TGTGCCTGGAGTGTCCAGGGCGTAGGCAATCAGCCCCAGCATTTT. This encodes CAWSVQGVGNQPQHF.

In this sample, this clone turned up once. V is TRBV29-1 and J is TRBJ2-5; TRBD2 might be the D (5 bases). Trimming stripped 4 bases from V and 2 bases from J, with 14 bases between. The CDR3 has 14 amino acids. Germline lookup yields CDR1 SQVTM and CDR2 ANQGSEA. The CDR3 nucleotides read TGCAGCGTTGCGGTCGAGGGAAATCAAGAGACCCAGTACTTC. Translated, it gives CSVAVEGNQETQYF.

The chain uses TRBV28 and TRBJ1-5, with D possibly matching TRBD1 (6 bases). V lost 6 bases and J 7 bases, leaving 22 bases between the germline ends. The CDR3 sequence is 16 residues long. The germline V gene has CDR1 MDHEN and CDR2 SYDVKM. The CDR3 DNA reads as TGTGCCAGCAGGAGGAGCGGAAACAGGGAAAGCCAGCCCCAGCATTTT. Its translation: CASRRSGNRESQPQHF.

The rearrangement uses TRBV7-2 and TRBJ2-1, with 13 positions matching TRBD2. V lost 4 bases, J lost 4 bases, and 4 bases stayed unmatched. The CDR3 loop spans 16 amino acids. The germline V gene encodes CDR1 SGHTA and CDR2 FQGNSA. The DNA for the CDR3 is TGTGCCAGCAGCTCCCGACTAGCGGGAGGATACAATGAGCAGTTCTTC. Translating it yields CASSSRLAGGYNEQFF.

The chain employs TRBV5-1 and TRBJ2-3; D not certain. CDR3 length equals 14 residues. V was shortened by 4 bases and J by 0 bases, with 9 bases between the two germline ends. In germline, CDR1 is SGHRS, CDR2 YFSETQ. The CDR3 spells CASSLALSTDTQYF. The DNA of the CDR3 is TGCGCCAGCAGCCTGGCCCTTAGCACAGATACGCAGTATTTT.

The chain carries TRBV7-8 and TRBJ2-7; D could derive from TRBD1 or TRBD2 (5 bases each). Per germline, CDR1 SGHVS and CDR2 FQNEAQ. The CDR3 totals 14 residues. V lost 1 base and J lost 6, with 13 bases in between. The CDR3, as DNA: TGTGCCAGCAGCTTAGAGCCCTCAGGGACCGAGCAGTACTTC. Its protein product is CASSLEPSGTEQYF.

The chain combines TRBV15 with TRBJ2-1; D may be TRBD2 (6 bases). Trimming left V 2 bases short and J 7 bases short, with 21 bases between. This CDR3 has 17 amino acids. Germline CDR1 is LNHNV and CDR2 is YYDKDF (reference sequence). The CDR3, as DNA: TGTGCCACCAGCAGAAGCCCCGCGGGGAGTACGGGAAATGAGCAGTTCTTC. The encoded protein is CATSRSPAGSTGNEQFF.

The chain recombines TRBV5-4 with TRBJ2-1; the match to TRBD2 covers 14 bases. Trimming at V came to 4 bases and at J to 4 bases, leaving 7 bases not matched to a gene. Per the germline V gene, CDR1 is SGHNT and CDR2 is YYREEE (reference sequence). The CDR3 contains 17 residues. The CDR3 spells CASSRSGTSGSYNEQFF. The CDR3 DNA follows: TGTGCCAGCAGCCGTTCAGGGACTAGCGGGAGTTACAATGAGCAGTTCTTC. Full variable domain (remainder filled in from reference TRBV5-4 and TRBJ2-1): ETGVTQSPTHLIKTRGQQVTLRCSSQSGHNTVSWYQQALGQGPQFIFQYYREEENGRGNFPPRFSGLQFPNYSSELNVNALELDDSALYLCASSRSGTSGSYNEQFFGPGTRLTVL.

The rearrangement joins TRBV28 to TRBJ2-3; TRBD2 matches 7 bases. Trimming took 6 bases from V and 1 from J; bases not matched to a gene: 4. The CDR3 is 14 residues long. Germline CDR1 and CDR2: MDHEN and SYDVKM. The CDR3 loop reads CASRAGFGTDTQYF. The CDR3 DNA follows: TGTGCCAGCAGAGCGGGATTTGGCACAGATACGCAGTATTTT.

The chain has TRBV14 and TRBJ2-1, with D possibly TRBD2 on 6 matching bases. Between the trimmed V and J ends, which lost 3 bases and 2 bases, there was a span of 20 bases. Germline values: CDR1 SGHDN, CDR2 FVKESK. The CDR3 contains 18 residues. The CDR3 loop reads CASSQAPRRERPYNEQFF. CDR3 nucleotide sequence: TGTGCCAGCAGCCAGGCTCCTCGCCGGGAGCGCCCCTACAATGAGCAGTTCTTC.

The chain links TRBV7-2 to TRBJ2-1; 11 nucleotides match TRBD2. Per the germline V gene, CDR1 is SGHTA and CDR2 is FQGNSA. This CDR3 has 17 residues. V lost 1 base, J lost 7 bases, and 9 bases stayed unmatched. The CDR3 nucleotides are TGTGCCAGCAGCTTAGGGATTAGCGGGAGGGCGGGTAATGAGCAGTTCTTC. This translates into CASSLGISGRAGNEQFF. Together with reference TRBV7-2 and TRBJ2-1, the CDR3 gives the full variable domain: GAGVSQSPSNKVTEKGKDVELRCDPISGHTALYWYRQSLGQGLEFLIYFQGNSAPDKSGLPSDRFSAERTGGSVSTLTIQRTQQEDSAVYLCASSLGISGRAGNEQFFGPGTRLTVL.

The rearrangement joins TRBV11-2 to TRBJ2-2, with TRBD2 identical over 7 bases. This CDR3 spans 16 amino acids. Trimming took 1 base from V and 1 from J; bases not matched to a gene: 3. In germline, CDR1 is SGHAT, CDR2 FQNNGV. This chain's CDR3 is CASSLAASGNTGELFF. The CDR3 DNA sequence: TGTGCCAGCAGCTTAGCAGCTAGCGGGAACACCGGGGAGCTGTTTTTT.

J is TRBJ1-1 and V is TRBV27; D call uncertain. V lost 0 bases, J lost 4 bases, and 12 bases lay in between. The germline V gene encodes CDR1 MNHEY and CDR2 SMNVEV (reference sequence). CDR3 length equals 15 residues. This CDR3 is CASSLSPAIRTEAFF. DNA for the CDR3: TGTGCCAGCAGTTTATCGCCCGCAATACGCACTGAAGCTTTCTTT.

The rearrangement links TRBV7-8 to TRBJ2-3; 11 nucleotides line up with TRBD2. The CDR3 is 16 amino acids. J was trimmed by 2 bases and V by 5 bases; bases with no gene match: 6. The germline CDR1 and CDR2 sequences are SGHVS and FQNEAQ. CDR3 sequence reads: CASSTYSGRATDTQYF. The CDR3 DNA reads TGTGCCAGCAGCACATATAGCGGGAGGGCCACAGATACGCAGTATTTT.

The chain recombines TRBV28 with TRBJ2-7, with D possibly being TRBD1 (6 bases). V was clipped by 5 bases and J by 7 bases, with 21 bases between them. Germline V gives CDR1 MDHEN, CDR2 SYDVKM. The length of the CDR3 is 15 residues. The CDR3 DNA is TGTGCCAGCAGTCCACCCAGGGGCCGCCTGGGGGAGCAGTACTTC. Translation: CASSPPRGRLGEQYF.

V gene TRBV18 combines with J gene TRBJ1-4, with a tentative D call TRBD1 (5 bases). From germline, CDR1 is KGHSH and CDR2 LQKENI. Trimming pared 1 base from V and 6 bases from J, leaving 9 bases between. The CDR3 runs to 14 residues. CDR3 loop: CASSPQGRHEKLFF. The CDR3 DNA reads TGTGCCAGCTCACCACAGGGGAGGCATGAAAAACTGTTTTTT.

The J gene is TRBJ1-2, the V gene TRBV28; possible D gene TRBD1, 5 bases. The germline V gene has CDR1 MDHEN and CDR2 SYDVKM. V was trimmed by 10 bases and J by 2 bases, leaving 20 bases between them. The CDR3 runs 15 residues. The CDR3 nucleotides are TGTGCCACTACGCTTGGCGGGGCGACAAACTATGGCTACACCTTC. Its translation is CATTLGGATNYGYTF.

In its sample, this clone was seen once. The gene calls are TRBV5-4 and TRBJ2-3; D is possibly TRBD2 (5 bases). CDR3 length: 16 residues. Germline CDR1 is SGHNT and CDR2 is YYREEE (reference sequence). The V end lost 0 bases, the J end lost 2 bases, and 13 bases lay between the germline ends. CDR3 nucleotide sequence: TGTGCCAGCAGCTTGGGCCCTAGCTTTAACACAGATACGCAGTATTTT. Translation: CASSLGPSFNTDTQYF.

The V and J genes are TRBV18 and TRBJ1-2; possibly TRBD1 for D (6 bases). Per the germline V gene, CDR1 is KGHSH and CDR2 is LQKENI. The CDR3 covers 13 residues. Trimming removed 1 base from V and 4 bases from J, with 7 bases in between. CDR3 in DNA: TGTGCCAGCTCACCACAGGACAGCTATGGCTACACCTTC. Translated, it gives CASSPQDSYGYTF.

The chain is built from TRBV7-2 and TRBJ2-1; D perhaps matches TRBD2 (6 bases). Trimming removed 4 bases at V and 10 bases at J, with 17 bases between. In germline, CDR1 is SGHTA, CDR2 FQGNSA. This CDR3 contains 14 residues. CDR3 nucleotide sequence: TGTGCCAGCAGCTCCGACTTAACGGGGAGGGAGCAGTTCTTC. Amino acids: CASSSDLTGREQFF.